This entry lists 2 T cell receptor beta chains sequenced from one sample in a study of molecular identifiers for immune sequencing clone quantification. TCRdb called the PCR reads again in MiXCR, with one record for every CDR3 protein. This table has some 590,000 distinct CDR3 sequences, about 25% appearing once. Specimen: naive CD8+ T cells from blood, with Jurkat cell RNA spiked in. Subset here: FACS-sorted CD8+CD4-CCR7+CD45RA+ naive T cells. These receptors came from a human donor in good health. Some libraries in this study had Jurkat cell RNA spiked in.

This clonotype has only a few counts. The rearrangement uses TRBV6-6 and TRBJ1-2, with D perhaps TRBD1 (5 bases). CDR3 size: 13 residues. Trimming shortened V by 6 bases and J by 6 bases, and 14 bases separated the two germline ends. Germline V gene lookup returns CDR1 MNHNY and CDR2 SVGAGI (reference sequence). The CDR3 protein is CASRPVLGDGYTF. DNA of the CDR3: TGTGCCAGCAGACCTGTTTTGGGGGATGGCTACACCTTC.

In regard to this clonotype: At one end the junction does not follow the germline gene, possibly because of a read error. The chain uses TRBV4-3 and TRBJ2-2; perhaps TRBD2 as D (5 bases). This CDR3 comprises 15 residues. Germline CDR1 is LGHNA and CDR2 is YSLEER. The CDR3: CASSQDLAGTGELVF. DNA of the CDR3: TGCGCCAGCAGCCAAGATTTAGCAGGCACCGGGGAGCTGGTTTTT.